This TCR beta chain emerged from a study of blood T cells in healthy people across ages (dated by TCRdb to 2014 to 2015). Background for the entire study: In model experiments, template switching captured roughly one uniquely barcoded TCR beta cDNA molecule for every two T cells. Using deep sequencing normalized with unique cDNA molecular identifiers, the study measured how TCR beta repertoire diversity changes with age. Four age groups were formed from the donors: young (average approximately 15 years), middle-aged (approximately 40), aged (over 55) and long-lived (more than 75). Donors of different ages were randomly distributed across sequencing lanes to avoid experimental bias. Using the same blood draw, the study looked at two additional independent replicas of 1 million unique cDNA reads for two donors, one aged 18 to 30 and the other aged 80 or older.

Notes on this clonotype: The specificity of this receptor is unknown. No much larger clone is present one base from it, and per-base qualities are unavailable.

Broader findings and caveats from the paper: Compared with the aged group, the long-lived group had more naive CD4+ T cells, fewer expanded clones and increased TCR diversity, a pattern suggesting age selection. Estimates of total diversity based on one million sequenced T cells were regarded as lower bounds and as underestimates. As age increased, observed TCR beta diversity per million T cells dropped in a roughly linear way, and a significant reduction was already evident by age 40. Donor CMV infection status was unknown, potentially confounding age-related changes in expanded clonotypes. Since profiling was done on bulk unsorted PBMCs, naive and antigen-experienced compartments could not be conclusively compared. A strong correlation was found between observed TCR beta diversity and the percentage of naive T cells measured by flow cytometry.

Libraries came from 5' RACE. The data were produced on an Illumina HiSeq 2500. A second roughly 7 to 12 cycle PCR used a sample-barcoded 5' primer and a J-beta primer mix. Each TCR beta cDNA molecule received a unique molecular identifier from a template-switch 5' adaptor carrying 12 random nucleotides. At least 2.5 million CDR3-containing paired-end reads were obtained from each sample. All of the RNA was converted into first-strand cDNA using the Mint cDNA synthesis kit, with a TRBC-specific oligonucleotide serving as the primer. Following uracil-DNA glycosylase treatment, all cDNA underwent a first 18-cycle PCR with the universal primers M1SS and BC2_uni_R. The authors processed their data as follows. Each sample was normalized by randomly selecting 1 million high-quality reads, each carrying a distinct molecular identifier. Reads sharing molecular identifiers were discarded rather than binned into consensus sequences. MiTCR, run with a Q25 quality threshold and the strictest error-elimination algorithm, handled CDR3 identification, clonotype clustering and error correction. A nonparametric unseen species model with Euler transformation was used to estimate a lower bound on total TCR beta diversity. The public reads were run again by TCRdb, first through fastp at Q25 and then through MiXCR, and only productive beta chains were kept. Rows matching on CDR3 protein sequence are summarized as one entry with the most common DNA and genes. It is TCRdb's table, rather than the study itself, that gives the V and J calls and clone size. Across this sample there are 1.5 million to 2 million distinct CDR3 sequences, with 49% seen only once. More than 2% of the sample comes from the top ten.

Systemically healthy Caucasian individuals from Russia, 39 in total and aged 6 to 90 years, were included as donors. Around 9.8 milliliters of peripheral blood were collected from each donor into EDTA-treated Vacutainer tubes. Ficoll-Paque density-gradient centrifugation was used to isolate PBMCs, with at least 7 million per sample. Total RNA was extracted from PBMCs with Trizol reagent, with at least 6 micrograms obtained per sample. Naive CD45RAhigh/CD27high T cell percentages were measured by flow cytometry on a PBMC aliquot from every donor. The sequence was collected from a woman between 40 and 55 years old in good health. Input material: blood.

The nucleotide sequence is TGCAGCGTTGAAGCAGGACTCCAAGAGACCCAGTACTTC. Its coded protein is CSVEAGLQETQYF. The chain links TRBV29-1 with TRBJ2-5, and perhaps TRBD2 as D gene, on 5 matching bases. The germline ends are 7 bases apart after V is trimmed by 1 base and J by 1 base. The germline V gene gives CDR1 as SQVTM and CDR2 as ANQGSEA. Counted from cysteine to phenylalanine, this CDR3 has 13 amino acids. Only the CDR3 DNA is retained, 39 bases long and in frame from the first base.